Listed below are T cell receptor beta chains from one sample, sequenced in a study of blood T cell repertoires in COVID-19. Using immunoSEQ multiplex PCR, the repertoire was profiled, and TCRdb retains in-frame clones only, with some absent. The table shows fewer than 200,000 clones, with 84% occurring only once. The specimen was PBMCs or T cells enriched from blood (not recorded which). These receptors all stem from a woman aged 25 to 39 who had been exposed to COVID-19. Each CDR3 is given with its conserved first and last residue. D genes are given only for firm matches. Size values are once, few and many counts, or a class for expanded clones, and some rows have none.

v_call: TRBV5-1
d_call: NA
j_call: TRBJ1-4
clone_size: NA
cdr3_length: 17
cdr3_nt: TGCGCCAGCAGCCCGGGGGGATTGGGGGCAACTAATGAAAAACTGTTTTTT
cdr3_aa: CASSPGGLGATNEKLFF

v_call: TRBV27
d_call: NA
j_call: TRBJ1-2
clone_size: NA
cdr3_length: 13
cdr3_nt: TGTGCCAGCAGCACTCAGGGAAACTATGGCTACACCTTC
cdr3_aa: CASSTQGNYGYTF

v_call: TRBV7-8
d_call: NA
j_call: TRBJ1-3
clone_size: NA
cdr3_length: 16
cdr3_nt: TGTGCCAGCAGCTTAGACAGGGCCCGCTCTGGAAACACCATATATTTT
cdr3_aa: CASSLDRARSGNTIYF

v_call: TRBV4-2
d_call: TRBD1
j_call: TRBJ1-4
clone_size: NA
cdr3_length: 14
cdr3_nt: TGTGCCAGCACCCGGGACAGGGGAGATGAAAAACTGTTTTTT
cdr3_aa: CASTRDRGDEKLFF

v_call: TRBV4-1
d_call: TRBD2
j_call: TRBJ2-1
clone_size: few
cdr3_length: 16
cdr3_nt: TGCGCCAGCAGCCGCCTAGCGGGGGGGATGTACAATGAGCAGTTCTTC
cdr3_aa: CASSRLAGGMYNEQFF

v_call: TRBV18
d_call: NA
j_call: TRBJ2-7
clone_size: NA
cdr3_length: 13
cdr3_nt: TGTGCCAGCTCACGAGAGAGCTCCTACGAGCAGTACTTC
cdr3_aa: CASSRESSYEQYF

v_call: TRBV6-6
d_call: TRBD1
j_call: TRBJ1-1
clone_size: NA
cdr3_length: 15
cdr3_nt: TGTGCCAGCAGATACAGGGACAGAGGATTCACTGAAGCTTTCTTT
cdr3_aa: CASRYRDRGFTEAFF

v_call: TRBV3-1/TRBV3-2
d_call: NA
j_call: TRBJ1-6
clone_size: NA
cdr3_length: 16
cdr3_nt: TGTGCCAGCAGCCAAGCGGAGGGTTCCTATAATTCACCCCTCCACTTT
cdr3_aa: CASSQAEGSYNSPLHF

v_call: TRBV18
d_call: TRBD1
j_call: TRBJ2-7
clone_size: NA
cdr3_length: 15
cdr3_nt: TGTGCCAGCTCACCCCGGGACAGCGCTTCCTACGAGCAGTACTTC
cdr3_aa: CASSPRDSASYEQYF

v_call: TRBV27
d_call: NA
j_call: TRBJ2-5
clone_size: NA
cdr3_length: 13
cdr3_nt: TGTGCCAGCAGTTTGGAGGTCAGGGGGACCCAGTACTTC
cdr3_aa: CASSLEVRGTQYF

v_call: TRBV5-4
d_call: TRBD1
j_call: TRBJ1-1
clone_size: NA
cdr3_length: 14
cdr3_nt: TGTGCCAGCAGCACCCTGACAGGGCCCAATGAAGCTTTCTTT
cdr3_aa: CASSTLTGPNEAFF

v_call: TRBV10-3
d_call: TRBD2
j_call: TRBJ2-5
clone_size: NA
cdr3_length: 14
cdr3_nt: TGTGCCATCAGCGGACTAGCCGGGGAGGGGGCCCAGTACTTC
cdr3_aa: CAISGLAGEGAQYF

v_call: TRBV19
d_call: NA
j_call: TRBJ1-1
clone_size: NA
cdr3_length: 16
cdr3_nt: TGTGCCAGTGCTCAAACCGGGGGTGGGTTGAACACTGAAGCTTTCTTT
cdr3_aa: CASAQTGGGLNTEAFF

v_call: TRBV2
d_call: NA
j_call: TRBJ2-1
clone_size: NA
cdr3_length: 14
cdr3_nt: TGTGCCAGCAGTGCACTCGCCTCCTACAATGAGCAGTTCTTC
cdr3_aa: CASSALASYNEQFF

v_call: TRBV5-1
d_call: TRBD2
j_call: TRBJ2-3
clone_size: NA
cdr3_length: 19
cdr3_nt: TGCGCCAGCAGCCGATTAGCGGGTCCAATTTCCTCTAGCACAGATACGCAGTATTTT
cdr3_aa: CASSRLAGPISSSTDTQYF